The entry below describes one T cell receptor (beta chain). This sample was taken from a study of cytomegalovirus exposure and HLA in healthy donors. In the study overall: There were nearly 120 million unique TCR beta sequences, drawn from 180 million or so T cells, in an earlier analysis.

V lost 0 bases to trimming and J lost 5 bases, with 10 bases between them. Looked up from germline, CDR1 is MNHEY and CDR2 is SVGAGI. The CDR3 length is 15 residues. Primers: 60 Vbeta forward and 13 Jbeta reverse. Measured with immunoSEQ multiplex PCR; TCRdb has only the in-frame clones, and not every one. The table shows about 230,000 clones, with roughly 85% occurring only once. This clonotype was sampled from a girl aged 2-10 years in good health and CMV-seronegative. This sequence joins TRBV6-5 and TRBJ1-4; no reliable D call. Sequencing was done on a sample of PBMCs. The CDR3: CASSYSFRRNEKLFF. In DNA, the CDR3 is TGTGCCAGCAGTTACTCTTTTCGTCGGAATGAAAAACTGTTTTTT.